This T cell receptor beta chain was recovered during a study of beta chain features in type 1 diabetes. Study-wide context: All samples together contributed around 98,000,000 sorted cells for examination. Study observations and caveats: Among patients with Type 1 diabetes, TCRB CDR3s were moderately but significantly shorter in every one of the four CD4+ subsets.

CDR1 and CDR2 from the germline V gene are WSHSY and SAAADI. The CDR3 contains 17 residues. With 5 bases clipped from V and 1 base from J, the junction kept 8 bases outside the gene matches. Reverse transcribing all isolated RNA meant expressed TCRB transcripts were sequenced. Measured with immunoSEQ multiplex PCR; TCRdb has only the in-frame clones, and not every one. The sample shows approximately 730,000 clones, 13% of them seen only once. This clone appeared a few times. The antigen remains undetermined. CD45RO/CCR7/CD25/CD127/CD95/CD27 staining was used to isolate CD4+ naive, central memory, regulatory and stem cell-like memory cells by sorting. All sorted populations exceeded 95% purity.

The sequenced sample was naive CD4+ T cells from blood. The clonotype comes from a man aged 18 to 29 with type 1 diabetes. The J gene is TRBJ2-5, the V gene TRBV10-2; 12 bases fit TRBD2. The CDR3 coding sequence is TGCGCCAGCAGTTTCATCGGACTAGCGGGGTTCCAAGAGACCCAGTACTTC. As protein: CASSFIGLAGFQETQYF.